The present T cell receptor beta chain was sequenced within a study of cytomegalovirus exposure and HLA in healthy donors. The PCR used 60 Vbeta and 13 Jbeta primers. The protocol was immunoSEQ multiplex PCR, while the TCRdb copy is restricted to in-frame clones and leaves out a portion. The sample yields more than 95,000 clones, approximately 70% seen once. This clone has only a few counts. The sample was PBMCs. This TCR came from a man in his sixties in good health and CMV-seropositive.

CDR3 region: CASSLTGTEYQPQHF. The CDR3 DNA is TGTGCCAGCAGCCTAACCGGGACAGAGTATCAGCCCCAGCATTTT. This chain links TRBV5-6 with TRBJ1-5, with TRBD1 matching 7 bases. The V and J ends lost 4 bases and 5 bases, in that order; junction bases with no gene match: 9. The CDR3 contains 15 residues. Looked up from germline, CDR1 is SGHDT and CDR2 is YYEEEE.